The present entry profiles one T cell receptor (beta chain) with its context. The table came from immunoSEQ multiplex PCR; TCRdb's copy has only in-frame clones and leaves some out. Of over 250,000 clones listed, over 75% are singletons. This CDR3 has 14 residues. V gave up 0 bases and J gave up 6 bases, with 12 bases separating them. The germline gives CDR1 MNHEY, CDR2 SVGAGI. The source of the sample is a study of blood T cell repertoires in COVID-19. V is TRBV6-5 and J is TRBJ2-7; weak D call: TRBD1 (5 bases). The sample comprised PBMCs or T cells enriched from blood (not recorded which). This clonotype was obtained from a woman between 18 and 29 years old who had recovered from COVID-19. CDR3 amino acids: CASSYSNRMSEQYF. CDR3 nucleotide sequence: TGTGCCAGCAGTTACTCGAACAGGATGAGCGAGCAGTACTTC.